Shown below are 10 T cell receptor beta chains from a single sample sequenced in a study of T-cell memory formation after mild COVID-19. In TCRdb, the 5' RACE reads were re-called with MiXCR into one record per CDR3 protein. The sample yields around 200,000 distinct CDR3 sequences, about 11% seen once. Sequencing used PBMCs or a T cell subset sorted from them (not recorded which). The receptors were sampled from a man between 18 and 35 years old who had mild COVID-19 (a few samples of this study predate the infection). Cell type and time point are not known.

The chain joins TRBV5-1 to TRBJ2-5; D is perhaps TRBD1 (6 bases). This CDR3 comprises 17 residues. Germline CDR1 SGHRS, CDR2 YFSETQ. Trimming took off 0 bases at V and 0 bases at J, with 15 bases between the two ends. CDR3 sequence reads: CASSLATGLGYQETQYF. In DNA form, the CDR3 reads TGCGCCAGCAGCTTGGCTACAGGGTTAGGGTACCAAGAGACCCAGTACTTC.

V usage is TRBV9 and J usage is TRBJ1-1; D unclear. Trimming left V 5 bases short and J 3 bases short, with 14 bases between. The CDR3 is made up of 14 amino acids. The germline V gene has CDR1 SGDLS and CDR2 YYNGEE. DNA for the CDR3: TGTGCCAGCAGATCTGAAGTAACGTACACTGAAGCTTTCTTT. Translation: CASRSEVTYTEAFF. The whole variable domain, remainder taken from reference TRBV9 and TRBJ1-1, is DSGVTQTPKHLITATGQRVTLRCSPRSGDLSVYWYQQSLDQGLQFLIQYYNGEERAKGNILERFSAQQFPDLHSELNLSSLELGDSALYFCASRSEVTYTEAFFGQGTRLTVV.

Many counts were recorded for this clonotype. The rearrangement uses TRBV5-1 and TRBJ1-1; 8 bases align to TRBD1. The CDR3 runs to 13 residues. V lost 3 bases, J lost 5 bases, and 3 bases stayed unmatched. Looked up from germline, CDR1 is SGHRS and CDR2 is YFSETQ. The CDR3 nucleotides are TGCGCCAGCAGCTACAGGGGGGGGACTGAAGCTTTCTTT. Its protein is CASSYRGGTEAFF.

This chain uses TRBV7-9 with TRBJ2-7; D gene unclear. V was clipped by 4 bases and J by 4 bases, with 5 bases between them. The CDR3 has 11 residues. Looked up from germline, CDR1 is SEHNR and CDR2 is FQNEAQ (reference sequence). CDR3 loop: CASSSLYEQYF. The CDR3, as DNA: TGTGCCAGCAGCTCATTGTACGAGCAGTACTTC.

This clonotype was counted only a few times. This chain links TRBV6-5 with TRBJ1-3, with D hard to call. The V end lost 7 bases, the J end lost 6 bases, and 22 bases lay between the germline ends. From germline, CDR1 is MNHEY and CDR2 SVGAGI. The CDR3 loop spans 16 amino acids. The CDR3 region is CASTDPSAADENTIYF. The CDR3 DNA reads TGTGCCAGCACCGACCCTTCTGCGGCGGATGAAAACACCATATATTTT.

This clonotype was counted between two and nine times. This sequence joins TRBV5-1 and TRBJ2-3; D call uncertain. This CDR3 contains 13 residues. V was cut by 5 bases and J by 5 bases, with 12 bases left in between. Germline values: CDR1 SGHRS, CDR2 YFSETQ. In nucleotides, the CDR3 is TGCGCCAGCAGGGCTACGACGTTAGATACGCAGTATTTT. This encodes CASRATTLDTQYF.

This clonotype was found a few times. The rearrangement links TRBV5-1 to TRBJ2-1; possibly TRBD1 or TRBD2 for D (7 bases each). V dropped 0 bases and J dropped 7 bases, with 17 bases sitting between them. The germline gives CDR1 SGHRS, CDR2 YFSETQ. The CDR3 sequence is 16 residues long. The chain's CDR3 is CASSLAWAGGGNEQFF. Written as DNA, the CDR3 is TGCGCCAGCAGCTTGGCATGGGCAGGGGGAGGGAATGAGCAGTTCTTC. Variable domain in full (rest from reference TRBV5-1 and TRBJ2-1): KAGVTQTPRYLIKTRGQQVTLSCSPISGHRSVSWYQQTPGQGLQFLFEYFSETQRNKGNFPGRFSGRQFSNSRSEMNVSTLELGDSALYLCASSLAWAGGGNEQFFGPGTRLTVL.

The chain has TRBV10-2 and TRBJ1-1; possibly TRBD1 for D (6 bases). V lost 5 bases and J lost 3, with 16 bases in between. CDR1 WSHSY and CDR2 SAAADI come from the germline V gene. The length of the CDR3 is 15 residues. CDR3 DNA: TGCGCCAGCAGTTTAGAGGGGGGATGGGACACTGAAGCTTTCTTT. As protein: CASSLEGGWDTEAFF.

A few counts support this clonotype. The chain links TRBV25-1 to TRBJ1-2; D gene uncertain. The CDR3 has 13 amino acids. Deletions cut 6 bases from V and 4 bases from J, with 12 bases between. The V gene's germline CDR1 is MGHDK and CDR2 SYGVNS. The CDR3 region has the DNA TGTGCCAGCAGCCCCCCGGGAGTCTATGGCTACACCTTC. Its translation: CASSPPGVYGYTF.

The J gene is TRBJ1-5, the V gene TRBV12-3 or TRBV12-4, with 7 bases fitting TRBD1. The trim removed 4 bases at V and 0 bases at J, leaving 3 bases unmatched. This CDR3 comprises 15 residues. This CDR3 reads CASSYRDSSNQPQHF. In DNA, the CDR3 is TGTGCCAGCAGTTACCGGGACAGTAGCAATCAGCCCCAGCATTTT.